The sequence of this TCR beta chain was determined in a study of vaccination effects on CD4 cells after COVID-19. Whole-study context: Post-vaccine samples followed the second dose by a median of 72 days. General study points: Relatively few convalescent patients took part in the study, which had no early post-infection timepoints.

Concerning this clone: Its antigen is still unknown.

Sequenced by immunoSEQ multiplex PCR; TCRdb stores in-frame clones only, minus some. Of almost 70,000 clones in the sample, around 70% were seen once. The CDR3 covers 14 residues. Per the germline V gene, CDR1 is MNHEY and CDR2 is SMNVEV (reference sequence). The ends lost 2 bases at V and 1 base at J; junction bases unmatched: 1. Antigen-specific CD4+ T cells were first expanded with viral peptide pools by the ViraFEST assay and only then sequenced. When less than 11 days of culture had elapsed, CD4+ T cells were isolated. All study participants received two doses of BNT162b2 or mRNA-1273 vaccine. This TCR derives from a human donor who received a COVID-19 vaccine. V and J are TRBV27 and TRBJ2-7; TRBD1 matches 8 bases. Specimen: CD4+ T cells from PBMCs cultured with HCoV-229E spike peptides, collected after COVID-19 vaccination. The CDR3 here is CASSLRQGSYEQYV. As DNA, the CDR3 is TGTGCCAGCAGTTTAAGACAGGGGTCCTACGAGCAGTACGTC.